The source of this T cell receptor beta chain is a study of blood T cell repertoires in COVID-19. Study background: There were acute and convalescent COVID-19 samples, and they came from the United States, Italy and Spain. The cDNA or gDNA used as material had been derived from T cells, B-cell-depleted T cells, or PBMCs.

Data came from immunoSEQ multiplex PCR; TCRdb stores just in-frame clones and leaves some out. The sample contains over 100,000 clones, 80% to 90% of which appear only once. Trimming removed 4 bases from V and 2 bases from J; junction bases left unmatched: 8. The CDR3 is 16 amino acids. Per germline, CDR1 WSHSY and CDR2 SAAADI. This clonotype was obtained from a middle-aged man with active or convalescent COVID-19. Sequencing was carried out using peripheral blood. The chain uses TRBV10-2 and TRBJ1-5, with 7 bases that match TRBD1. CDR3 coding DNA: TGCGCCAGCAGTGCAAGAAACAGGGGTGGCAATCAGCCCCAGCATTTT. Translated: CASSARNRGGNQPQHF.